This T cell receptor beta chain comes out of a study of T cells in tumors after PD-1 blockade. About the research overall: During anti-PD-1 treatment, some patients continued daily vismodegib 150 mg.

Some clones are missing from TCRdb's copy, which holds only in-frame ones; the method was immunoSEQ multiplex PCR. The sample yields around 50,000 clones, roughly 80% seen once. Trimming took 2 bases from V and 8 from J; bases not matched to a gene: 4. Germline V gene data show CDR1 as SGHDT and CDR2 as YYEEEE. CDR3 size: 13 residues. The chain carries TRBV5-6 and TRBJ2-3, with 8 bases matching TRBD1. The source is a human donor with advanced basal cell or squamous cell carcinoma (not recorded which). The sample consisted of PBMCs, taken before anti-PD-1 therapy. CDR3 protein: CASSLNRGFTQYF. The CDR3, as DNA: TGTGCCAGCAGCTTAAACAGGGGGTTTACGCAGTATTTT.